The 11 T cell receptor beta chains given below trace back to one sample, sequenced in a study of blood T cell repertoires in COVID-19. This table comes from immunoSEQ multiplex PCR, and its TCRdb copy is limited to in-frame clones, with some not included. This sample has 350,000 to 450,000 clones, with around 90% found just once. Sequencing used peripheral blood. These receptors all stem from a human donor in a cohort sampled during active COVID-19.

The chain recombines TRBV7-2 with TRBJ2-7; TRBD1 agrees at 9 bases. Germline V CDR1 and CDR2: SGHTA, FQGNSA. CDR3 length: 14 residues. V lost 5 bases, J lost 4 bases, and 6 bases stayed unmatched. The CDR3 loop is CASSEYRGPYEQYF. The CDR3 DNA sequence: TGTGCCAGCAGCGAGTACAGGGGGCCTTACGAGCAGTACTTC.

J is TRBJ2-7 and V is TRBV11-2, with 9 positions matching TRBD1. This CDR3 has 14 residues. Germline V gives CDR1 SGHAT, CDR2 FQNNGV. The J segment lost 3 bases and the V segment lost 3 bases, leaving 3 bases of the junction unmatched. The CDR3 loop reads CASSFTGQGYEQYF. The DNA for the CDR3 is TGTGCCAGCAGCTTCACGGGACAGGGCTACGAGCAGTACTTC.

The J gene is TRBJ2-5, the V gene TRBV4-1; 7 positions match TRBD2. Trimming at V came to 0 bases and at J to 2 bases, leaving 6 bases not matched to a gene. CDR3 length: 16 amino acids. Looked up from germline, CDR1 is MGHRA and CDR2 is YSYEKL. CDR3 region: CASSQEVGGVQETQYF. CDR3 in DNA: TGCGCCAGCAGCCAAGAGGTTGGGGGGGTGCAAGAGACCCAGTACTTC.

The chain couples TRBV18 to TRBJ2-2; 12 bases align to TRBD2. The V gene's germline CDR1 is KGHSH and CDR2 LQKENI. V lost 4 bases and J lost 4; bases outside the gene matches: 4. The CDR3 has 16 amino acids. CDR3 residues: CASSRLAGGPTGELFF. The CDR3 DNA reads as TGTGCCAGCTCACGCCTAGCGGGAGGGCCCACCGGGGAGCTGTTTTTT.

The CDR3 sequence is CASSRTGAYEQYF. The CDR3 nucleotides read TGTGCCAGCAGTCGAACGGGGGCCTACGAGCAGTACTTC. This rearrangement joins TRBV6-5 to TRBJ2-7; tentative D call: TRBD2 (6 bases). Germline loops: CDR1 MNHEY, CDR2 SVGAGI. The V end was cut by 5 bases, the J end by 2 bases, with 10 bases between. The CDR3 extends over 13 amino acids.

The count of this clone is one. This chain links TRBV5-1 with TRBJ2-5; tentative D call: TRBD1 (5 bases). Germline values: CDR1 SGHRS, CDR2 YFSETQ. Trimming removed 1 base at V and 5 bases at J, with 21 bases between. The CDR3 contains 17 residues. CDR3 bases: TGCGCCAGCAGCTTGAGACAGTCAAGGTCCCTAAAGGAGACCCAGTACTTC. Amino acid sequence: CASSLRQSRSLKETQYF.

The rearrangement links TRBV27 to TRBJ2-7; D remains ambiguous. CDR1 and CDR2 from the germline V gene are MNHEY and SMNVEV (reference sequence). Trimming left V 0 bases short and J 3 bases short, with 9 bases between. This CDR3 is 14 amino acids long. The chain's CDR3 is CASSLSGLSYEQYF. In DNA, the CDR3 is TGTGCCAGCAGTTTATCCGGGTTGAGCTACGAGCAGTACTTC.

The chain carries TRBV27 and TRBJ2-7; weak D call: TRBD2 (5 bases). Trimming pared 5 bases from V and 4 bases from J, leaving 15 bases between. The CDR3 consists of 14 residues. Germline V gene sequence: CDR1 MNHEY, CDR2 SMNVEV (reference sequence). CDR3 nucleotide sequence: TGTGCCAGCAGTCCGCGAATAGCGCGGTACGAGCAGTACTTC. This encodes CASSPRIARYEQYF.

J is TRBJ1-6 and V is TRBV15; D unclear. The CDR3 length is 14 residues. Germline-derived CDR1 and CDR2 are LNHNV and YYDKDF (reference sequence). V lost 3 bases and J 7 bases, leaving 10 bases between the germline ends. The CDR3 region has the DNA TGTGCCACCAGCAGGGGCAGATGGAATTCACCCCTCCACTTT. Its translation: CATSRGRWNSPLHF.

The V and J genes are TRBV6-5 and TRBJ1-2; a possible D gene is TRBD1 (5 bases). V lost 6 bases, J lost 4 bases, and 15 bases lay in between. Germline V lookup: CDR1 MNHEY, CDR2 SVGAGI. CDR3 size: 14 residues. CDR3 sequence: CASRLQGASYGYTF. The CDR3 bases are TGTGCCAGCAGGCTACAAGGGGCCTCCTATGGCTACACCTTC.

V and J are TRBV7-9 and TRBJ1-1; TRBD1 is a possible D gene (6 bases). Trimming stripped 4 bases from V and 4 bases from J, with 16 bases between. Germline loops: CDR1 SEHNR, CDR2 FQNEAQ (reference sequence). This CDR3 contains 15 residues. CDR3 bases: TGTGCCAGCAGCTCGCGGGGGGGCGAGGCCACTGAAGCTTTCTTT. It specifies CASSSRGGEATEAFF.